This T cell receptor (beta chain) was identified in a study of cytomegalovirus exposure and HLA in healthy donors. To note about this clone: Its antigen is unidentified.

This PCR relied on a set of 60 Vbeta primers and 13 Jbeta primers. Original data processing: Unique TCR beta chains totaled roughly 79 million in a later count, with around 10 million of them shared. Clones were sequenced by immunoSEQ multiplex PCR, and TCRdb holds only the in-frame ones, with some missing. That table gives V, J and clone size, and the DNA gave D and trimming. The sample shows under 300,000 clones, 81% of them seen only once. V lost 1 base and J lost 5; bases outside the gene matches: 5. The CDR3 has 15 amino acids. Germline V gives CDR1 LGHNT, CDR2 FRNRAP. Whole-study findings and limits: Most TCR sequences were seen very rarely across donors, but some public TCRs occurred in many. Cytomegalovirus-associated TCR beta chains were listed, numbering some 170. Links to common viral pathogens appeared, in a later analysis, for several of the most significant clusters.

Sequencing was done on a sample of PBMCs. This clonotype was sampled from a woman in her sixties in good health and CMV-seropositive. V and J are TRBV12-5 and TRBJ1-1; 9 nucleotides line up with TRBD1. The CDR3: CASGLAQGAGTEAFF. CDR3 sequence (DNA): TGTGCTAGTGGTTTGGCACAGGGGGCAGGGACTGAAGCTTTCTTT. The entire variable domain, with the rest obtained from reference TRBV12-5 and TRBJ1-1, is as follows: DARVTQTPRHKVTEMGQEVTMRCQPILGHNTVFWYRQTMMQGLELLAYFRNRAPLDDSGMPKDRFSAEMPDATLATLKIQPSEPRDSAVYFCASGLAQGAGTEAFFGQGTRLTVV.